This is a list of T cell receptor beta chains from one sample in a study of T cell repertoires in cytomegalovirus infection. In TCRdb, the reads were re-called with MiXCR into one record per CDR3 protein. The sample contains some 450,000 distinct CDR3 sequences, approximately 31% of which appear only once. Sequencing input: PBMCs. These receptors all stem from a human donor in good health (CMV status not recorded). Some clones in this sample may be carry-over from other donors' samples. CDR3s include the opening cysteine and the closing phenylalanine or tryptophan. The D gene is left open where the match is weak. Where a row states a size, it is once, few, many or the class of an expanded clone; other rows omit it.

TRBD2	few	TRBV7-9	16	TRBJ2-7	TGTGCCAGCAGCCCCTCCACCAGCGGGGGTTCCTACGAGCAGTACTTC	CASSPSTSGGSYEQYF
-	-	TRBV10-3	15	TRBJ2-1	TGTGCCATCAGTGATTCAGGGAGCCCCTACAATGAGCAGTTCTTC	CAISDSGSPYNEQFF
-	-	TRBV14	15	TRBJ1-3	TGTGCCAGCAGCCGTTCCGGGTCACCTGGAAACACCATATATTTT	CASSRSGSPGNTIYF
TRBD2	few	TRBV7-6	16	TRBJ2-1	TGTGCCAGCAGCTTGACTAGCGGGGACTCCTACAATGAGCAGTTCTTC	CASSLTSGDSYNEQFF
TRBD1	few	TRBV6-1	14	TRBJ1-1	TGTGCCAGCAGCTTTTGGGGACAGGGCTCTGAAGCTTTCTTT	CASSFWGQGSEAFF
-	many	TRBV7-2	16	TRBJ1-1	TGTGCCAGCAGCTTAGTCGCGACCCTTCGAAACACTGAAGCTTTCTTT	CASSLVATLRNTEAFF
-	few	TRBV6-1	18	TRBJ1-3	TGTGCCAGCAGTGAAGAGAAGAAAGGGAAGAGCTCTGGAAACACCATATATTTT	CASSEEKKGKSSGNTIYF
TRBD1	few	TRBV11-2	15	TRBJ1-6	TGTGCCAGCAGCCGGGACAGGGTAAATTGGCCACCCCTCCACTTT	CASSRDRVNWPPLHF
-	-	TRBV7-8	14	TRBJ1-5	TGTGCCAGCAGCCCCCGGCAGGGGAATCAGTCCCAGCATTTT	CASSPRQGNQSQHF
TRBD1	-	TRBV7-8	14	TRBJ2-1	TGTGCCAGCAGCGCCGGGGACAGGGGGCATGAGCAGTTCTTC	CASSAGDRGHEQFF
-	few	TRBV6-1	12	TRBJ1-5	TGTGCCAGCAGGTTCGCAGGGTATCCCCAGCATTTT	CASRFAGYPQHF
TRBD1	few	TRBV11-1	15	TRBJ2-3	TGTGCCAGCAGCTTGGACCAGGGGGCCACAGATACGCAGTATTTT	CASSLDQGATDTQYF
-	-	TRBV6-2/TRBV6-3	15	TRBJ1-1	TGTGCCAGCAGTAAATCGACAGGTCGGGGCACTGAAGTTTTCTTT	CASSKSTGRGTEVFF
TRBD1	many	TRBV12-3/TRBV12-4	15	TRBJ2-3	TGTGCCAGCAGATACAGGGGCCTTTTCACAGATACGCAGTATTTT	CASRYRGLFTDTQYF
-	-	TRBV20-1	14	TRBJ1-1	TGCAGTGCTAGAGATGCAGGCGGGGGACCCGAAGCTTTCTTT	CSARDAGGGPEAFF
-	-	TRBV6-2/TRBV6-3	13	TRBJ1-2	TGTGCCACCACAGTTACAGTCTCTTATGGCTACACCTTC	CATTVTVSYGYTF
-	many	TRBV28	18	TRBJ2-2	TGTGCCAGCAGTTTATCGGGCTCAAAGACGAAAAACACCGGGGAGCTGTTTTTT	CASSLSGSKTKNTGELFF
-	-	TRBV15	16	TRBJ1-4	TGTGCCACCAGCACTTTCACCGGGACTGCGAATGAAAAACTGTTTTTT	CATSTFTGTANEKLFF
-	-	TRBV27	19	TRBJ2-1	TGTGCCAGCAGTTTATGGGTGCGGCCTAGCCCGAGCTCCTACAATGAGCAGTTCTTC	CASSLWVRPSPSSYNEQFF
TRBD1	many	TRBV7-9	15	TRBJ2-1	TGTGCCAGCAGCCCTCGGGACAGATCTTACAATGAGCAGTTCTTC	CASSPRDRSYNEQFF
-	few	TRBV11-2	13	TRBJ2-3	TGTGCCAGCAGCTTATCCCCGGCAGATACGCAGTATTTT	CASSLSPADTQYF
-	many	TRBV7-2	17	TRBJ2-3	TGTGCCAGCAGCCCGTCTAAGAGGGGGGGGGCCGGGAATACGCAGTATTTT	CASSPSKRGGAGNTQYF